The clone carrying this T cell receptor beta chain was counted ten times or more. Using RNA transcripts, the TCR beta CDR3 regions were amplified. Scientists carried out first-round RT-PCR using HTBI primers and then a second-round multiplex PCR. TCRdb recomputed calls from the multiplex PCR reads with MiXCR, one row per CDR3 protein. Counted here are some 400,000 distinct CDR3 sequences, about 17% occurring once; the ten biggest clones make up roughly 1.5%. The sample belongs to a study of Graves' ophthalmopathy and Graves' hyperthyroidism. Sequences were obtained from peripheral blood. The TCR sequence derives from a woman aged 18 to 35 with Graves' ophthalmopathy.

The DNA for the CDR3 is TGTGCCAGCAGCCTAAGCCATGAAGCTTTCTTT. As protein: CASSLSHEAFF. This chain connects TRBV11-2 to TRBJ1-1; D remains unclear. The CDR3 contains 11 residues. Trimming took 5 bases from V and 7 from J, leaving 8 bases between them. Per germline, CDR1 SGHAT and CDR2 FQNNGV.